This T cell receptor (beta chain) was profiled in a study of blood T cells in healthy people across ages. Study background: About one barcoded TCR beta cDNA was captured per two T cells.

A second about 6 to 12 cycle PCR used barcoded and J-beta primers. From the 5' RACE reads, TCRdb called clonotypes with MiXCR, one entry per CDR3 protein. In the table there are 1.2 million to 1.5 million distinct CDR3 sequences, 45% to 70% of which are singletons. This clonotype was counted a few times. The CDR3 loop spans 13 amino acids. Unmatched junction bases numbered 3, after V lost 7 bases and J lost 3 bases. CDR1 is KGHDR, CDR2 SFDVKD, per germline. This receptor was obtained from a man younger than 30 in good health. The material sequenced was blood. The J gene is TRBJ2-3, the V gene TRBV24-1, with TRBD2 identical over 7 bases. The CDR3 is CATSREGTDTQYF. CDR3 DNA: TGTGCCACCAGCAGGGAGGGGACAGATACGCAGTATTTT.